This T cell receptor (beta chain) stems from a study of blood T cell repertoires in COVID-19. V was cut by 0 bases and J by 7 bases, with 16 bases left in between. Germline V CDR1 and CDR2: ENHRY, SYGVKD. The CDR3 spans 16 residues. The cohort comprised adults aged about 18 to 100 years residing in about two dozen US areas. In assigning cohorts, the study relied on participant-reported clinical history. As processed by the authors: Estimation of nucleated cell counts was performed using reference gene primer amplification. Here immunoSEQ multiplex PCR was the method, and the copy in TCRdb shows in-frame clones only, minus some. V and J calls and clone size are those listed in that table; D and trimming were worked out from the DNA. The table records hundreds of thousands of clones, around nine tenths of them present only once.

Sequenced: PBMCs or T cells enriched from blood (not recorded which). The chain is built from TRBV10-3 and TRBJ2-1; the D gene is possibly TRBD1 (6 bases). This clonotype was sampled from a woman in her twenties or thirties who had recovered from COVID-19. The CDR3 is CAISESRLGGSNEQFF. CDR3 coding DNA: TGTGCCATCAGTGAGTCTCGATTAGGGGGAAGTAATGAGCAGTTCTTC.